The 9 T cell receptor beta chains listed next were all sequenced from one sample in a study of T cells expressing NK-cell markers. Following a re-call of the 5' RACE reads, TCRdb has one entry per CDR3 protein and lacks DNA. This sample carries some 16,000 distinct CDR3 sequences, with over 50% going to the ten biggest clones. Specimen: blood T cells: a sorted CD56 or NKG2C T cell subset, CD4+ or CD8+ T cells, or bulk PBMC T cells (not recorded which). These receptors were taken from a man between 18 and 69 years old in good health.

This chain connects TRBV5-4 to TRBJ2-4; TCRdb reports TRBD1, a call that lacks DNA to check it against. Germline lookup yields CDR1 SGHNT and CDR2 YYREEE (reference sequence). The CDR3 is made up of 13 amino acids. CDR3 residues: CASSLGQENIQYF.

J is TRBJ2-3 and V is TRBV5-1; TCRdb's D gene call, TRBD2, goes unchecked for lack of DNA. Looked up from germline, CDR1 is SGHRS and CDR2 is YFSETQ. This CDR3 region has 13 residues. The CDR3 is CASRSGVSDTQYF.

The chain recombines TRBV5-6 with TRBJ2-2; TCRdb reports TRBD2, a call that lacks DNA to check it against. In germline, CDR1 is SGHDT, CDR2 YYEEEE. This CDR3 region has 18 residues. The CDR3 sequence is CASSATLAGGRVGGELFF.

This chain connects TRBV12-3 or TRBV12-4 to TRBJ2-5. The CDR3 totals 11 residues. CDR3 sequence: CASRTGETQYF.

This sequence joins TRBV6-5 and TRBJ2-7; TCRdb designates TRBD1, a call that cannot be tested without DNA. The germline CDR1 and CDR2 sequences are MNHEY and SVGAGI. The CDR3 is made up of 14 amino acids. This CDR3 reads CASSHSRELAEQYF.

The V and J genes are TRBV6-1 and TRBJ2-7. CDR1 and CDR2 from the germline V gene are MNHNS and SASEGT. The CDR3 sequence is 13 residues long. The CDR3 sequence is CATTSDTSREQYF.

CDR3 region: CASTDRRGQPQHF. The rearrangement links TRBV6-2 or TRBV6-3 to TRBJ1-5. The CDR3 is 13 amino acids. Germline V gene lookup returns CDR1 MNHEY and CDR2 SVGEGT.

V and J are TRBV12-3 or TRBV12-4 and TRBJ2-7; TCRdb's D gene call, TRBD2, goes unchecked for lack of DNA. The CDR3 extends over 15 amino acids. CDR3 loop: CASREYSGGDGEQYF.

The chain links TRBV29-1 to TRBJ2-1; TCRdb's D call of TRBD1 is untestable without DNA. From germline, CDR1 is SQVTM and CDR2 ANQGSEA. The CDR3 is made up of 12 amino acids. This CDR3 reads CSGGAVYNEQFF.